The clone carrying this T cell receptor (beta chain) was seen many times. Its antigen remains unidentified. The entry originates in a study of glioma-infiltrating T cells. General observations from the study: Very few CDR3 sequences were shared between tissue and blood. Non-neoplastic patients had below-expected tissue-blood divergence, while all gliomas exceeded expectation.

Amplification of TCR alpha and beta CDR3 regions from RNA used iRepertoire nested multiplex PCR. One-step reverse transcription and amplification started from approximately 100-400 ng of tissue mRNA or PBMC total RNA. MiXCR, applied by TCRdb to the multiplex PCR reads, yields one record per CDR3 protein. This sample has about 130,000 distinct CDR3 sequences; about 22% occur once, and the top ten carry about a quarter. Germline loops: CDR1 SGHTA, CDR2 FQGNSA. Trimming took 2 bases from V and 4 from J, leaving 2 bases between them. The CDR3 contains 12 residues. The chain links TRBV7-2 to TRBJ2-2; D is unresolved. This receptor was taken from a human donor with low-grade glioma or glioblastoma, undergoing nonglioma brain surgery, or in good health (not recorded which). The sequenced sample was glioma tissue, nonneoplastic brain tissue, or PBMCs (not recorded which). CDR3 residues: CASSLSTGELFF. The CDR3 DNA reads as TGTGCCAGCAGCTTAAGCACCGGGGAGCTGTTTTTT. The full variable domain, with the rest looked up from reference TRBV7-2 and TRBJ2-2, is GAGVSQSPSNKVTEKGKDVELRCDPISGHTALYWYRQSLGQGLEFLIYFQGNSAPDKSGLPSDRFSAERTGGSVSTLTIQRTQQEDSAVYLCASSLSTGELFFGEGSRLTVL.